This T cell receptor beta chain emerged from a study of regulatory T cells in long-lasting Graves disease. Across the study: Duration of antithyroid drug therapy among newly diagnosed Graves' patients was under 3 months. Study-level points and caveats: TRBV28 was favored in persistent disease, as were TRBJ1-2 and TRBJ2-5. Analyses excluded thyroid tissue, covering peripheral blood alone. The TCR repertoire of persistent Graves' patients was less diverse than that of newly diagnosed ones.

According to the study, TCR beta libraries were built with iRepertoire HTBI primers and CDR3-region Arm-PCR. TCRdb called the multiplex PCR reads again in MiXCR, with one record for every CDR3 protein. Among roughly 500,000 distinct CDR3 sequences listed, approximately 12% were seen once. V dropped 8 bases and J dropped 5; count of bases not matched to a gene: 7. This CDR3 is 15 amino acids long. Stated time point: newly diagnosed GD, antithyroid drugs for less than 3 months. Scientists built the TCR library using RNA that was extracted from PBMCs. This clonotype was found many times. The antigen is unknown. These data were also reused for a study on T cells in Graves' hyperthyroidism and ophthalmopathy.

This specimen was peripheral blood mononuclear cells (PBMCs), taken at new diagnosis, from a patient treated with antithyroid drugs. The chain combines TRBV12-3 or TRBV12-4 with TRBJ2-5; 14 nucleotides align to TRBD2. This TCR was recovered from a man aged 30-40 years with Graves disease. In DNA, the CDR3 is TGTGCCAGCTGGGGGACTAGCGGGAGCAGGGAGACCCAGTACTTC. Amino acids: CASWGTSGSRETQYF.